The clone carrying this TCR beta chain was seen a handful of times. Antigen: not known. The data were taken from a study of beta chain features in type 1 diabetes. Study conclusions and caveats: Equally in patients and controls, PCR might preferentially amplify shorter templates. Shorter TCRB CDR3s, moderately but significantly so, were found in Type 1 diabetes patients in all four CD4+ subsets. Naive, central memory and regulatory TCRB repertoires appeared more similar among patients than healthy donors.

Expressed TCRB transcripts were sequenced because the entire RNA isolate underwent reverse transcription. TCRdb's table, derived via immunoSEQ multiplex PCR, lists solely in-frame clones and lacks some. Here the sample spans over 650,000 clones, roughly an eighth being singletons. The CDR3 covers 12 residues. V was cut by 11 bases and J by 4 bases, with 15 bases left in between. Germline CDR1 is SEHNR and CDR2 is FQNEAQ (reference sequence). This chain uses TRBV7-9 with TRBJ2-7, with D perhaps assigned TRBD1 or TRBD2 (5 bases each). The clonotype originates from a man aged 18-30 years with type 1 diabetes. Sequencing input: naive CD4+ T cells from blood. The CDR3 sequence is CAFEPEGYEQYF. The CDR3 bases are TGTGCCTTTGAGCCTGAGGGGTACGAGCAGTACTTC.